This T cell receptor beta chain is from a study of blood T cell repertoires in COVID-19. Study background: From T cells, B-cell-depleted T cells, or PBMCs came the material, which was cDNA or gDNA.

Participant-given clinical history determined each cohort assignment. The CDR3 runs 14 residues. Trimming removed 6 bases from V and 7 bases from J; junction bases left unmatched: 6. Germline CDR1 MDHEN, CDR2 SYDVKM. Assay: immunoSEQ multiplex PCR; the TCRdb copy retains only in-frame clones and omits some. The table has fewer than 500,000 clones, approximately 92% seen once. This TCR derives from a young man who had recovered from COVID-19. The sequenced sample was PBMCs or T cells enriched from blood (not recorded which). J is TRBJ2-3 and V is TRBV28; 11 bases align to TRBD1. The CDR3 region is CASRRTGGLNTQYF. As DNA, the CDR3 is TGTGCCAGCAGGAGGACAGGGGGCCTGAATACGCAGTATTTT.